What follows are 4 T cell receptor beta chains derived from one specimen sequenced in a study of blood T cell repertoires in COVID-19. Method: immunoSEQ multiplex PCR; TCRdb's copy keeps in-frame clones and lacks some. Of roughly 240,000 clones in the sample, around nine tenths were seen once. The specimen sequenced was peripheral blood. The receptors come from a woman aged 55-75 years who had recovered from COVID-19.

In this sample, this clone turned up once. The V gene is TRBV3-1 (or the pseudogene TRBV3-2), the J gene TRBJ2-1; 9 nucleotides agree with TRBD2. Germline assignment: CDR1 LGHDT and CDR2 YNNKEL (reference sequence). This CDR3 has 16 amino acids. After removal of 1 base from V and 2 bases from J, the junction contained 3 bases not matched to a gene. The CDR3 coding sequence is TGTGCCAGCAGCCAAGCTAGCGGGGTTACCTACAATGAGCAGTTCTTC. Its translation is CASSQASGVTYNEQFF.

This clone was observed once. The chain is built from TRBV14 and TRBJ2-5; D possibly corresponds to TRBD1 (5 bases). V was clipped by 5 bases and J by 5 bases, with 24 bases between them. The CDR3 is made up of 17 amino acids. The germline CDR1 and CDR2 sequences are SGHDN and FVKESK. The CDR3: CASSERLGRVVSETQYF. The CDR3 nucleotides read TGTGCCAGCAGCGAACGGCTGGGGCGAGTGGTATCGGAGACCCAGTACTTC.

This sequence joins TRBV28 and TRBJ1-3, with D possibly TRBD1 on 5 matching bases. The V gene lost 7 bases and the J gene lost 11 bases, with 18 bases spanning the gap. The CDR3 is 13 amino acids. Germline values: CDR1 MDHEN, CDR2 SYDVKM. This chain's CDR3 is CASNDAGTRSIYF. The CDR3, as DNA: TGTGCCAGCAACGATGCAGGGACTAGGTCCATATATTTT.

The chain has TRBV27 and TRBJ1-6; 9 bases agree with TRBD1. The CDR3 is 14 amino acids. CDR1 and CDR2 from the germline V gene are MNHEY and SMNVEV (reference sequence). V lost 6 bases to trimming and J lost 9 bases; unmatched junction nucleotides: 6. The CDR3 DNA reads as TGTGCCAGCAGGAGGACAGGGGTCGGTTCACCCCTCCACTTT. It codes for CASRRTGVGSPLHF.